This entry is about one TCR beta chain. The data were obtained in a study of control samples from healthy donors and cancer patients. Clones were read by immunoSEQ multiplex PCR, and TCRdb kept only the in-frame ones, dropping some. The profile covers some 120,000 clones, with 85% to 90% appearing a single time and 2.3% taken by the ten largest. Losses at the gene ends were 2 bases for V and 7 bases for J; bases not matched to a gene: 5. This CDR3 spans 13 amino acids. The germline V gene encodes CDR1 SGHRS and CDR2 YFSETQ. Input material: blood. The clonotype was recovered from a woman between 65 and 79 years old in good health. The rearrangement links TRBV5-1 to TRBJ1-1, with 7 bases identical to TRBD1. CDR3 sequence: CASSFPDRYEAFF. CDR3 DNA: TGCGCCAGCAGCTTTCCGGACAGGTATGAAGCTTTCTTT.